Listed below are T cell receptor beta chains from one sample, sequenced in a study of cytomegalovirus exposure and HLA in healthy donors. Assay used: immunoSEQ multiplex PCR; TCRdb lists only in-frame clones, some missing. The table has about 160,000 clones, roughly 70% seen once; the top ten hold around 6.9%. Sequencing input: PBMCs. Receptors originate from a man in his forties or fifties in good health and CMV-seropositive. Both conserved end residues are part of each CDR3. Each record gives: clone size, J gene, D gene, V gene, CDR3 DNA, CDR3 protein. A D gene is named only where the DNA matches it firmly. Only some rows state a clone size, as once, few, many or a class for expanded clones.

>.|TRBJ1-2|.|TRBV19
TGTGCCAGTACCTTAGGGCTGGGCGGGAACTATGGCTACACCTTC
CASTLGLGGNYGYTF
>.|TRBJ1-2|TRBD1|TRBV5-1
TGCGCCAGCAGCTTGGACAGGGGGGCAGGCTATGGCTACACCTTC
CASSLDRGAGYGYTF
>.|TRBJ2-3|.|TRBV19
TGTGCCAGTAGTATCCCGACAGGACCCCCCGGTTTT
CASSIPTGPPGF
>.|TRBJ2-1|.|TRBV2
TGTGCCAGCAGTGATGTTGACAGTGGCAAGTTCTTC
CASSDVDSGKFF
>.|TRBJ2-7|.|TRBV21-1
TGTGCCCCAGCGGGTAGGGAGGTCCCCCTCTACGAGCAGTACTTC
CAPAGREVPLYEQYF
>once|TRBJ2-2|.|TRBV25-1
TGTGCCAGCAGTGATGGGCGGGGCGGCGGGGAGCTGTTTTTT
CASSDGRGGGELFF
>few|TRBJ1-6|TRBD1|TRBV6-1
TGTGCCAGCGGCAGGGACAGGAATAATTCACCCCTCCACTTT
CASGRDRNNSPLHF
>.|TRBJ1-6|.|TRBV19
TGTGCCAGTACCCCCCGGCAGGGGTATTCACCCCTCCACTTT
CASTPRQGYSPLHF
>.|TRBJ2-1|TRBD2|TRBV27
TGTGCCAGCAGTTCCGGGACTAGCGGGGCCTACAATGAGCAGTTCTTC
CASSSGTSGAYNEQFF
>.|TRBJ1-4|TRBD1|TRBV15
TGTGCCACCAGCAGCCATTCGGGACAGAGACTTAATGAAAAACTGTTTTTT
CATSSHSGQRLNEKLFF
>.|TRBJ2-7|TRBD2|TRBV7-8
TGTGCCAGCAGCTCCCGGGAGGAGACCTACGAGCAGTACTTC
CASSSREETYEQYF
>.|TRBJ2-1|TRBD1|TRBV19
TGTGCCAGTAGTACCCGCGGGACAGGGGGCCTTCGGCAGTTCTTC
CASSTRGTGGLRQFF
>few|TRBJ1-2|TRBD1|TRBV7-9
TGTGCCAGCAGCTTGGCGGGACAGGGGAACTATGGCTACACCTTC
CASSLAGQGNYGYTF
>.|TRBJ2-1|TRBD1|TRBV18
TGTGCCAGCTCGTCCGGGACAGGGGACAATGAGCAGTTCTTC
CASSSGTGDNEQFF
>.|TRBJ1-1|TRBD1|TRBV4-3
TGCGCCAGCAGCCAAGGGACAGGGATGAACACTGAAGCTTTCTTT
CASSQGTGMNTEAFF
>.|TRBJ1-4|.|TRBV30
TGTGCCTGGAGTGGAGAGGCGGAGGAAAAACTGTTTTTT
CAWSGEAEEKLFF
>.|TRBJ1-4|.|TRBV19
TGTGCCAGTAGTGGCGGAAATAATGAAAAACTGTTTTTT
CASSGGNNEKLFF
>.|TRBJ2-6|.|TRBV28
TGTGCCAGCAGCCCTTGGGGGCTGAGCTCTGGGGCCAACGTCCTGACTTTC
CASSPWGLSSGANVLTF